The present TCR beta chain was sequenced within a study of blood T cell repertoires in COVID-19. Looking at the study overall: Samples came from the United States, Italy and Spain, spanning acute and convalescent COVID-19. From T cells, B-cell-depleted T cells, or PBMCs came the material, which was cDNA or gDNA.

Germline values: CDR1 LNHDA, CDR2 SQIVND (reference sequence). The CDR3 covers 17 residues. Germline trimming cut 4 bases from V and 0 bases from J; bases unmatched to any gene: 7. Some clones are missing from TCRdb's copy, which holds only in-frame ones; the method was immunoSEQ multiplex PCR. This sample carries 320,000 or so clones, around 86% of them seen once, and the ten largest clones take approximately 5.2%. The J gene is TRBJ2-4, the V gene TRBV19; 9 bases line up with TRBD2. This TCR was recovered from a man aged 60 to 75 who had recovered from COVID-19. Sample: PBMCs or T cells enriched from blood (not recorded which). CDR3 residues: CASSKWASGVAKNIQYF. CDR3 nucleotides: TGTGCCAGTAGTAAGTGGGCTAGCGGGGTAGCCAAAAACATTCAGTACTTC.